This entry is about one T cell receptor (beta chain). The data were taken from a study of blood T cell repertoires in COVID-19. Across the whole study: COVID-19 samples, acute and convalescent, were from the United States, Italy and Spain. The analysed material was cDNA or gDNA that came from T cells, B-cell-depleted T cells, or PBMCs.

Original methodology: Quantification of nucleated cells was approximated via reference gene primer amplification. The assay was immunoSEQ multiplex PCR, and TCRdb's table has in-frame clones only and misses some. The V and J calls and clone size come from that table; D and trimming were worked out from the DNA. The repertoire consists of 100,000 or so clones, with approximately 88% occurring once and the leading ten covering around 16%. V lost 0 bases to trimming and J lost 6 bases, with 11 bases between them. CDR3 size: 14 residues. Germline CDR1 reads SGHRS; CDR2 reads YFSETQ. The specimen was peripheral blood. The rearrangement links TRBV5-1 to TRBJ2-3; no reliable D call. This TCR derives from a woman in her sixties with acute or convalescent COVID-19. CDR3 region: CASSLASLIDTQYF. The CDR3 nucleotides read TGCGCCAGCAGCTTGGCCAGTTTGATTGATACGCAGTATTTT.